The source of this TCR beta chain is a study of blood T cell repertoires in COVID-19. Across the whole study: Spain, Italy and the United States supplied samples that represented acute and convalescent COVID-19.

In the authors' workflow: Reference gene primer amplification yielded estimated nucleated cell counts. Only in-frame clones appear in the TCRdb table, and some are missing; sequencing was by immunoSEQ multiplex PCR. V, J and clone size are taken as reported in that table, and D and trimming were inferred from the DNA itself. The table lists more than 50,000 clones, 82% of them singletons. CDR3 length: 15 amino acids. V shed 3 bases, J shed 3 bases, and the junction held 2 bases outside the gene matches. Germline-derived CDR1 and CDR2 are SNHLY and FYNNEI. This clonotype was sampled from a human donor in a cohort sampled during active COVID-19. The chain links TRBV2 to TRBJ2-3; 11 bases fit TRBD1. The sequenced sample was peripheral blood. CDR3 region: CASSDGQGATDTQYF. The CDR3 DNA reads TGTGCCAGCAGTGACGGACAGGGGGCGACAGATACGCAGTATTTT. Full variable domain (outside the CDR3, taken from reference TRBV2 and TRBJ2-3): EPEVTQTPSHQVTQMGQEVILRCVPISNHLYFYWYRQILGQKVEFLVSFYNNEISEKSEIFDDQFSVERPDGSNFTLKIRSTKLEDSAMYFCASSDGQGATDTQYFGPGTRLTVL.